One sample yielded the 8 T cell receptor beta chains listed below, sequenced in a study of T cells in Graves' hyperthyroidism and ophthalmopathy. Amplification targeted TCR beta CDR3 regions from RNA transcripts. The HTBI primer set drove a first-round RT-PCR of the TCR CDR3. MiXCR, applied by TCRdb to the multiplex PCR reads, yields one record per CDR3 protein. The sample has fewer than 650,000 distinct CDR3 sequences; 12% to 15% are singletons. The sample was blood. Source of these receptors: a woman in her thirties or forties with Graves' hyperthyroidism.

This clonotype was recorded at least ten times. The V and J genes are TRBV7-8 and TRBJ2-3; the D is unclear. There are 17 residues in the CDR3. Germline V CDR1 and CDR2: SGHVS, FQNEAQ. The ends were cut back, 1 base at V and 2 bases at J, with 16 bases in the middle. The CDR3 here is CASSLESAVLITDTQYF. The CDR3 nucleotides are TGTGCCAGCAGCTTAGAATCGGCAGTTCTTATCACAGATACGCAGTATTTT.

This clonotype showed up many times. The chain is built from TRBV28 and TRBJ1-1, with D possibly matching TRBD1 (5 bases). The CDR3 contains 14 residues. CDR1 and CDR2 from the germline V gene are MDHEN and SYDVKM. With 7 bases removed from V and 8 bases from J, the gap between germline ends came to 20 bases. The CDR3 spells CASILSGAGGEAFF. CDR3 nucleotide sequence: TGTGCCAGCATCCTTTCCGGGGCTGGCGGGGAAGCTTTCTTT.

This clonotype was seen ten or more times. The chain joins TRBV28 to TRBJ2-4; D is ambiguous. This CDR3 contains 15 residues. Per germline, CDR1 MDHEN and CDR2 SYDVKM. The V and J ends lost 1 base and 7 bases respectively, with 14 bases between them. The CDR3 region has the DNA TGTGCCAGCAGTTTATTCCCACCGACGGGTAACATTCAGTACTTC. Translated: CASSLFPPTGNIQYF.

This sequence joins TRBV7-2 and TRBJ2-7; D tentatively fits TRBD1 or TRBD2 (6 bases each). The CDR3 is 14 residues long. Germline CDR1 SGHTA, CDR2 FQGNSA. V lost 5 bases and J 2 bases, leaving 13 bases between the germline ends. The CDR3 DNA sequence: TGTGCCAGCAGCCGGAGGGGGGACCCCTACGAGCAGTACTTC. Its translation: CASSRRGDPYEQYF.

This clonotype was recorded many times. The CDR3 loop reads CSARDGGGGLSEQFF. CDR3 nucleotide sequence: TGCAGTGCTAGAGATGGTGGGGGAGGCCTCAGTGAGCAGTTCTTC. The chain is built from TRBV20-1 and TRBJ2-1; possibly TRBD2 for D (6 bases). The CDR3 consists of 15 residues. Germline V gene sequence: CDR1 DFQATT, CDR2 SNEGSKA (reference sequence). V was shortened by 0 bases and J by 9 bases, with 18 bases between the two germline ends.

This clonotype came up a few times. This chain connects TRBV5-1 to TRBJ1-4; D gene unclear. CDR3 length: 15 residues. Germline loops: CDR1 SGHRS, CDR2 YFSETQ. V lost 2 bases, J lost 2 bases, and 10 bases lay in between. CDR3: CASSFTSATNEKLFF. The CDR3 nucleotides read TGCGCCAGCAGCTTCACTTCTGCGACTAATGAAAAACTGTTTTTT.

The rearrangement joins TRBV9 to TRBJ2-3; 8 positions agree with TRBD2. The CDR3 is made up of 17 amino acids. The germline V gene encodes CDR1 SGDLS and CDR2 YYNGEE. V gave up 2 bases and J gave up 0 bases; unmatched junction bases: 8. The CDR3 nucleotides are TGTGCCAGCAGCGTGGGGTACGGGACTAGGAGCACAGATACGCAGTATTTT. It translates to CASSVGYGTRSTDTQYF.

This clonotype was counted once. The chain is built from TRBV7-2 and TRBJ2-5; 9 nucleotides match TRBD1. The CDR3 has 15 amino acids. Germline CDR1 and CDR2: SGHTA and FQGNSA. The ends lost 3 bases at V and 4 bases at J; junction bases unmatched: 6. CDR3 DNA: TGTGCCAGCAGCTTGGGGACAGGGAGGTTAGAGACCCAGTACTTC. Amino acid sequence: CASSLGTGRLETQYF.